The source of this T cell receptor beta chain is a study of human T cells and chemical hapten exposure. Study overall: Donors were sensitized with 2% DPC on the upper inner arm.

Attachment of unique molecular identifiers to individual cDNA molecules was performed in the library. TCRdb re-derived calls from the RACE reads in MiXCR, one entry per CDR3 protein. The sample includes 180,000 or so distinct CDR3 sequences, approximately 14% of them seen just once. Indicated time point: patch test 1, 2 weeks after DPC sensitization. Treatment meaning: therapeutic diphenylcyclopropenone sensitization with weekly scalp DPC. Regarding this clonotype: A read error may account for a junction end that differs from germline.

Source: whole blood, taken in connection with sensitization to the hapten diphenylcyclopropenone (DPC). This TCR derives from a woman in her thirties with alopecia areata. Some clones in this sample may be carry-over from other donors' samples.

CDR3 nucleotides: TGTGCCAGCAGCTCTCAAGGGGGACAGGGGTATTTT. Protein sequence: CASSSQGGQGYF. J is TRBJ1-5 and V is TRBV28; 10 bases are shared with TRBD1. CDR3 size: 12 residues. CDR1 is MDHEN and CDR2 is SYDVKM in the germline V gene. Full variable domain (missing parts from reference TRBV28 and TRBJ1-5): DVKVTQSSRYLVKRTGEKVFLECVQDMDHENMFWYRQDPGLGLRLIYFSYDVKMKEKGDIPEGYSVSREKKERFSLILESASTNQTSMYLCASSSQGGQGYFGDGTRLSIL.